These 17 T cell receptor beta chains were all obtained from the same sample, sequenced in a study of neurological immune-mediated disorders. TCRdb reanalysed the 5' RACE reads using MiXCR and keeps one entry per CDR3 protein. The sample lists around 49,000 distinct CDR3 sequences; roughly 10% were seen once. Time point meaning: longitudinal time-point 1 (baseline). Input material: PBMCs. The receptors here all came from a woman in her forties in good health.

At least ten counts were recorded for this clonotype. The chain recombines TRBV7-2 with TRBJ1-2; 7 nucleotides line up with TRBD1. V trimming: 5 bases; J trimming: 4 bases; junction bases outside the gene matches: 7. The CDR3 consists of 14 residues. Germline CDR1 SGHTA, CDR2 FQGNSA. The CDR3 reads CASSRPDRPYGYTF. The CDR3 DNA is TGTGCCAGCAGCCGACCGGACAGGCCCTATGGCTACACCTTC.

This clonotype was detected many times. The V gene is TRBV9, the J gene TRBJ1-4; TRBD1 might be the D (6 bases). This CDR3 is 16 amino acids long. With 5 bases removed from V and 4 bases from J, the gap between germline ends came to 18 bases. In germline, CDR1 is SGDLS, CDR2 YYNGEE. The CDR3 loop is CASSPEGGLINEKLFF. CDR3 coding DNA: TGTGCCAGCAGTCCAGAGGGGGGACTGATTAATGAAAAACTGTTTTTT.

Comment on this clonotype: Just one base apart from a much larger clone, this may be a read error. This chain uses TRBV12-3 or TRBV12-4 with TRBJ2-7; 8 bases map to TRBD1. The CDR3 totals 15 residues. The CDR3 DNA is TGTTCCAGCAGTCCCGACAGGGGCCCCTCCTACGAGCAGTACTTC. As protein: CSSSPDRGPSYEQYF.

This clonotype was picked up many times. The chain recombines TRBV5-6 with TRBJ1-2; 9 bases line up with TRBD1. Per germline, CDR1 SGHDT and CDR2 YYEEEE. There are 14 residues in the CDR3. Losses at the gene ends were 4 bases for V and 8 bases for J; bases not matched to a gene: 9. CDR3 in DNA: TGTGCCAGCAGCGTCATAGGACAGGGGAGAGGCTACACCTTC. Translation: CASSVIGQGRGYTF.

At least ten counts were recorded for this clonotype. The chain has TRBV6-2 or TRBV6-3 and TRBJ2-3; D is ambiguous. V was trimmed by 2 bases and J by 6 bases, leaving 6 bases between them. The germline CDR1 and CDR2 sequences are MNHEY and SVGEGT. This CDR3 contains 12 residues. The DNA of the CDR3 is TGTGCCAGCAGTTACCGGGTGGATACGCAGTATTTT. Its translation: CASSYRVDTQYF.

Remarks on this clonotype: A read error is possible here, since a much larger clone lies one base away. The J gene is TRBJ2-5, the V gene TRBV6-6; possibly TRBD2 for D (6 bases). CDR1 MNHNY and CDR2 SVGAGI come from the germline V gene (reference sequence). The CDR3 totals 15 residues. V lost 7 bases, J lost 2 bases, and 17 bases lay in between. CDR3 DNA sequence: TGTGCCAGCACTACCGGGGGTTGGTGGCAAGAGACCCAGTACTTC. Translating it yields CASTTGGWWQETQYF.

Ten or more counts support this clonotype. The J gene is TRBJ2-1, the V gene TRBV7-2; D is ambiguous. Germline lookup yields CDR1 SGHTA and CDR2 FQGNSA. This CDR3 is 14 amino acids long. V gave up 2 bases and J gave up 4 bases, with 9 bases separating them. DNA of the CDR3: TGTGCCAGCAGCTTACCAGGCTCTTACAATGAGCAGTTCTTC. Translated, it gives CASSLPGSYNEQFF.

This clonotype was picked up many times. The chain combines TRBV12-3 or TRBV12-4 with TRBJ1-5; D is ambiguous. The V end was cut by 6 bases, the J end by 6 bases, with 15 bases between. There are 14 residues in the CDR3. CDR3 sequence reads: CASSAERPGQPQHF. The CDR3 region has the DNA TGTGCCAGCAGCGCTGAAAGGCCAGGTCAGCCCCAGCATTTT.

This clonotype occurred many times. The chain is built from TRBV27 and TRBJ2-7, with TRBD1 matching over 7 bases. V lost 5 bases, J lost 3 bases, and 10 bases stayed unmatched. Germline V gene data show CDR1 as MNHEY and CDR2 as SMNVEV (reference sequence). CDR3 size: 15 residues. The CDR3 nucleotides read TGTGCCAGCAGTACCCAAATGACAGGGTTCTACGAGCAGTACTTC. Its translation is CASSTQMTGFYEQYF.

As concerns this clonotype: This may be a read error, as it is one base from a much larger clone. The chain recombines TRBV12-3 or TRBV12-4 with TRBJ2-5; D gene uncertain. V gave up 5 bases and J gave up 1 base, with 14 bases separating them. This CDR3 has 15 residues. CDR3 loop: CASSLLAKAQETQYF. CDR3 nucleotide sequence: TGTGCCAGCAGTCTTCTCGCGAAGGCCCAAGAGACCCAGTACTTC.

At least ten counts were recorded for this clonotype. The chain couples TRBV9 to TRBJ2-2, with D hard to call. Trimming stripped 3 bases from V and 3 bases from J, with 12 bases between. This CDR3 has 15 amino acids. Germline lookup yields CDR1 SGDLS and CDR2 YYNGEE. CDR3 nucleotide sequence: TGTGCCAGCAGCGGTAGCAGGTCGGACACCGGGGAGCTGTTTTTT. This codes for CASSGSRSDTGELFF.

This clonotype was seen ten or more times. V is TRBV20-1 and J is TRBJ1-2, with 7 bases lining up with TRBD1. This CDR3 is built from 15 residues. Germline V CDR1 and CDR2: DFQATT, SNEGSKA (reference sequence). Trimming took 0 bases from V and 3 from J; bases not matched to a gene: 7. CDR3 sequence (DNA): TGCAGTGCTAGAGACAGGGACAGTGCTGACTATGGCTACACCTTC. Translating it yields CSARDRDSADYGYTF.

At least ten counts were recorded for this clonotype. V and J are TRBV14 and TRBJ1-2; D might be TRBD1 (6 bases). Trimming removed 3 bases at V and 8 bases at J, with 19 bases between. The CDR3 extends over 15 amino acids. The germline CDR1 and CDR2 sequences are SGHDN and FVKESK. The CDR3 sequence: CASSQSRGGPDGYTF. Here the CDR3 DNA reads TGTGCCAGCAGCCAGTCAAGGGGGGGCCCGGACGGCTACACCTTC.

This clonotype came up many times. The chain is built from TRBV7-6 and TRBJ2-7, with TRBD2 as a possible D gene (6 bases). The CDR3 is 13 amino acids. Germline assignment: CDR1 SGHVS and CDR2 FNYEAQ. Trimming shortened V by 5 bases and J by 7 bases, and 15 bases separated the two germline ends. CDR3 sequence: CASSLTGLSEQYF. CDR3 sequence (DNA): TGTGCCAGCAGCCTTACGGGACTTTCTGAGCAGTACTTC.

This clonotype has at least ten counts. CDR3 loop: CASSQVRSSGAYNEQFF. CDR3 DNA sequence: TGTGCCAGCAGCCAAGTCCGTTCTAGCGGGGCCTACAATGAGCAGTTCTTC. The rearrangement links TRBV4-2 to TRBJ2-1, with TRBD2 matching 9 bases. CDR1 LGHNA and CDR2 YNFKEQ come from the germline V gene. The CDR3 runs 17 residues. V gave up 1 base and J gave up 2 bases; unmatched junction bases: 6.

This clonotype appeared many times. The chain uses TRBV6-2 or TRBV6-3 and TRBJ2-1, with 11 bases lining up with TRBD2. V gave up 0 bases and J gave up 3 bases; unmatched junction bases: 4. Looked up from germline, CDR1 is MNHEY and CDR2 is SVGEGT. CDR3 length: 17 residues. DNA of the CDR3: TGTGCCAGCAGTTACTCGCCCGGGACTAGCGGCTACAATGAGCAGTTCTTC. This sequence encodes CASSYSPGTSGYNEQFF.

In regard to this clonotype: One end of the junction does not line up with germline, which may come from a read error. This chain links TRBV5-1 with TRBJ2-1; tentatively, D is TRBD2 (5 bases). This CDR3 spans 13 amino acids. Per the germline V gene, CDR1 is SGHRS and CDR2 is YFSETQ. This CDR3 is CASSLGLYNEQLF. The DNA for the CDR3 is TGCGCCAGCAGCTTAGGACTGTACAATGAGCAGTTGTTC.